This T cell receptor beta chain originates from a study of cytomegalovirus exposure and HLA in healthy donors. Study-wide results and caveats: Several V segments, TRBV6-2 and TRBV6-3 among them, could not be told apart and were dropped. Later analysis associated a missense DCLRE1C variant with TCR beta V- and J-gene trimming.

The V and J ends lost 4 bases and 9 bases respectively, with 16 bases between them. Germline V gives CDR1 LGHNA, CDR2 YSLEER. CDR3 length equals 14 residues. Vbeta (60) and Jbeta (13) primers were used in the PCR. Measured with immunoSEQ multiplex PCR; TCRdb has only the in-frame clones, and not every one. Here the sample spans approximately 170,000 clones, roughly 80% being singletons. Concerning this clone itself: The antigen remains undetermined.

The chain uses TRBV4-3 and TRBJ2-4, with D possibly being TRBD2 (6 bases). The material sequenced was PBMCs. This receptor was identified in a woman aged 18 to 35 in good health and CMV-seronegative. The CDR3 sequence: CASSRGLAGSIQYF. DNA for the CDR3: TGCGCCAGCAGCCGAGGACTGGCCGGGAGCATTCAGTACTTC.